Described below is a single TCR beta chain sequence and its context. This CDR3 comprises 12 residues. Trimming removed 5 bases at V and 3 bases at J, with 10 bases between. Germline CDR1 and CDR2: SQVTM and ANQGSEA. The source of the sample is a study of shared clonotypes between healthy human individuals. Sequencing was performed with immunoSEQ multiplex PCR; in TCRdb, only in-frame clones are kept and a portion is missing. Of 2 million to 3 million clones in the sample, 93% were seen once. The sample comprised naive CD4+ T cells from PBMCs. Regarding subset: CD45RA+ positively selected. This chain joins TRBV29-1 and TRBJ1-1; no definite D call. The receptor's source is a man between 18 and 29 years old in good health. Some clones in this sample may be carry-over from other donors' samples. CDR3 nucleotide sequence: TGCAGCGTTAGGGAGGAGGACACTGAAGCTTTCTTT. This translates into CSVREEDTEAFF.